The 4 T cell receptor beta chains below all came from one sample that was sequenced in a study of STAT5B mutations in CD4+ large granular lymphocyte leukemia. Only in-frame clones appear in the TCRdb table, and some are missing; sequencing was by immunoSEQ multiplex PCR. This sample has approximately 24,000 clones, with around 86% found just once. The sequenced sample consisted of CD4+ T cells from blood buffy coats. These receptors were obtained from a human donor in good health.

The chain uses TRBV15 and TRBJ2-1; 8 positions agree with TRBD2. Germline V gene sequence: CDR1 LNHNV, CDR2 YYDKDF (reference sequence). The CDR3 has 15 amino acids. V trimming: 0 bases; J trimming: 4 bases; junction bases outside the gene matches: 2. The CDR3 region is CATSRDSGTYNEQFF. The CDR3 DNA reads as TGTGCCACCAGCAGAGATAGCGGGACGTACAATGAGCAGTTCTTC.

The V call is TRBV6-4, the J call TRBJ2-3; TRBD2 agrees at 11 bases. CDR1 is MRHNA and CDR2 is SNTAGT in the germline V gene. The CDR3 sequence is 14 residues long. V shed 4 bases and J 4 bases; nucleotides not matched to a gene: 1. This chain's CDR3 is CASSVAGGPDTQYF. CDR3 DNA sequence: TGTGCCAGCAGTGTAGCGGGGGGGCCAGATACGCAGTATTTT.

The chain recombines TRBV29-1 with TRBJ2-5; D possibly uses TRBD1 or TRBD2 (5 bases each). Germline loops: CDR1 SQVTM, CDR2 ANQGSEA. The CDR3 consists of 14 residues. The V end was cut by 2 bases, the J end by 3 bases, with 13 bases between. The CDR3 sequence: CSVERRLGEETQYF. CDR3 DNA: TGCAGCGTTGAAAGGAGGTTGGGGGAAGAGACCCAGTACTTC. Supplemented by reference TRBV29-1 and TRBJ2-5, the full variable domain reads SAVISQKPSRDICQRGTSLTIQCQVDSQVTMMFWYRQQPGQSLTLIATANQGSEATYESGFVIDKFPISRPNLTFSTLTVSNMSPEDSSIYLCSVERRLGEETQYFGPGTRLLVL.

This rearrangement joins TRBV5-5 to TRBJ2-7; 9 positions agree with TRBD1. Germline-derived CDR1 and CDR2 are SGHKS and YYEKEE (reference sequence). The CDR3 totals 14 residues. The V segment lost 0 bases and the J segment 12 bases; nucleotides outside the gene matches: 10. The CDR3 reads CASSLGGSWGQGYV. CDR3 nucleotide sequence: TGTGCCAGCAGCTTGGGTGGGTCTTGGGGACAGGGGTACGTC.